The 24 T cell receptor beta chains listed next were all sequenced from one sample in a study of PD-1 blockade in classical Hodgkin lymphoma. Here immunoSEQ multiplex PCR was the method, and the copy in TCRdb shows in-frame clones only, minus some. The repertoire holds roughly 5,000 clones, with 86% as singletons. The time point was: newly diagnosed, previously untreated cHL patient sample. Magnetic negative selection was used to purify CD8+ T cells from thawed PBMCs. Sample: CD8+ T cells from blood. These receptors were obtained from a human donor with classical Hodgkin lymphoma.

The V gene is TRBV25-1, the J gene TRBJ1-5; 7 bases line up with TRBD1. The CDR3 covers 16 residues. Looked up from germline, CDR1 is MGHDK and CDR2 is SYGVNS. Trimming took 2 bases from V and 3 from J; bases not matched to a gene: 7. The CDR3 DNA reads as TGTGCCAGCAGTGAAAGACAGGGATCAGACAATCAGCCCCAGCATTTT. It yields the protein CASSERQGSDNQPQHF.

The rearrangement joins TRBV5-1 to TRBJ1-2; D unresolved. V shed 2 bases and J shed 0 bases, with 8 bases lying between them. CDR1 SGHRS and CDR2 YFSETQ come from the germline V gene. The CDR3 sequence is 14 residues long. The CDR3 DNA is TGCGCCAGCAGCTTCGAGAACACTAACTATGGCTACACCTTC. Translation: CASSFENTNYGYTF.

The chain carries TRBV27 and TRBJ2-3, with D uncertain. This CDR3 is 14 amino acids long. CDR1 is MNHEY, CDR2 SMNVEV, per germline (reference sequence). Trimming left V 1 base short and J 14 bases short, with 19 bases between. This CDR3 reads CASSLLSAQHVPYF. For the CDR3, the DNA is TGTGCCAGCAGTTTATTGTCAGCTCAGCATGTTCCGTATTTT.

The rearrangement joins TRBV4-1 to TRBJ2-1; 11 positions match TRBD2. V was pared by 4 bases and J by 2 bases, with 7 bases of the junction left unmatched. The CDR3 is made up of 17 amino acids. The germline V gene has CDR1 MGHRA and CDR2 YSYEKL. CDR3 sequence reads: CASSPRTSGPPYNEQFF. The CDR3 DNA follows: TGCGCCAGCAGCCCCCGGACTAGCGGGCCCCCCTACAATGAGCAGTTCTTC.

This clone was observed once. The chain employs TRBV25-1 and TRBJ1-5; unclear D gene. This CDR3 is 12 amino acids long. V was shortened by 2 bases and J by 5 bases, with 4 bases between the two germline ends. CDR1 MGHDK and CDR2 SYGVNS come from the germline V gene. CDR3: CASSEPDQPQHF. As DNA, the CDR3 is TGTGCCAGCAGTGAACCCGATCAGCCCCAGCATTTT.

This chain uses TRBV27 with TRBJ2-3; no clear D. This CDR3 is 11 amino acids long. Germline CDR1 MNHEY, CDR2 SMNVEV (reference sequence). V gave up 8 bases and J gave up 8 bases, with 11 bases separating them. The CDR3, as DNA: TGTGCCAGCGGATCCCCCCCTACGCAGTATTTT. Translating it yields CASGSPPTQYF.

The V call is TRBV7-9, the J call TRBJ2-1; D unclear. V lost 1 base and J 0 bases, leaving 10 bases between the germline ends. Germline loops: CDR1 SEHNR, CDR2 FQNEAQ (reference sequence). The CDR3 sequence is 16 residues long. The CDR3 coding sequence is TGTGCCAGCAGCTTAGGGCGGTTAAGCTCCTACAATGAGCAGTTCTTC. Translation: CASSLGRLSSYNEQFF.

The V gene is TRBV4-1, the J gene TRBJ1-5; 8 nucleotides agree with TRBD1. Germline V gene lookup returns CDR1 MGHRA and CDR2 YSYEKL. With V trimmed by 6 bases and J by 4 bases, 8 bases remained unmatched. CDR3 length: 15 residues. CDR3 in DNA: TGCGCCAGCAGGCAGATGACAGGGGCGAATCAGCCCCAGCATTTT. As protein: CASRQMTGANQPQHF.

The chain has TRBV30 and TRBJ1-6; D is uncertain. Deletions cut 1 base from V and 0 bases from J, with 10 bases between. CDR3 length: 16 residues. Germline V lookup: CDR1 GTSNPN, CDR2 SVGIG (reference sequence). CDR3 residues: CAWSGLLSSYNSPLHF. For the CDR3, the DNA is TGTGCCTGGAGTGGCCTTCTGAGCTCCTATAATTCACCCCTCCACTTT.

V usage is TRBV5-4 and J usage is TRBJ1-4; 9 bases are shared with TRBD1. This CDR3 has 15 residues. The V segment lost 1 base and the J segment 9 bases; nucleotides outside the gene matches: 7. CDR1 is SGHNT and CDR2 is YYREEE in the germline V gene (reference sequence). CDR3 protein: CASSLMGQGPKKLFF. Written as DNA, the CDR3 is TGTGCCAGCAGCTTGATGGGACAGGGACCTAAAAAACTGTTTTTT. The complete variable domain, with remaining parts taken from reference TRBV5-4 and TRBJ1-4, reads ETGVTQSPTHLIKTRGQQVTLRCSSQSGHNTVSWYQQALGQGPQFIFQYYREEENGRGNFPPRFSGLQFPNYSSELNVNALELDDSALYLCASSLMGQGPKKLFFGSGTQLSVL.

The chain carries TRBV25-1 and TRBJ2-1, with D possibly being TRBD2 (6 bases). The CDR3 runs 13 residues. V lost 2 bases and J 9 bases, leaving 11 bases between the germline ends. CDR1 and CDR2 from the germline V gene are MGHDK and SYGVNS. DNA for the CDR3: TGTGCCAGCAGTGAAAAAGGGCGGGGTGAGCAGTTCTTC. It encodes CASSEKGRGEQFF.

The chain couples TRBV29-1 to TRBJ2-3; tentative D call: TRBD1 (5 bases). CDR1 and CDR2 (germline): SQVTM, ANQGSEA. This CDR3 comprises 15 residues. The germline V and J ends were trimmed by 3 bases and 2 bases, with 15 bases remaining between them. Here the CDR3 DNA reads TGCAGCGTTGATGAGTTAGGGGCCGACACAGATACGCAGTATTTT. It is translated as CSVDELGADTDTQYF.

The chain couples TRBV6-5 to TRBJ1-3; D unclear. The V gene's germline CDR1 is MNHEY and CDR2 SVGAGI. The ends were cut back, 2 bases at V and 3 bases at J, with 8 bases in the middle. CDR3 length: 14 amino acids. The CDR3 DNA follows: TGTGCCAGCAGTTACGTGGAGAATGGAAACACCATATATTTT. Its translation is CASSYVENGNTIYF.

The chain combines TRBV19 with TRBJ2-1, with D unresolved. The CDR3 sequence is 14 residues long. CDR1 is LNHDA and CDR2 is SQIVND in the germline V gene (reference sequence). Trimming pared 7 bases from V and 0 bases from J, leaving 10 bases between. As DNA, the CDR3 is TGTGCCAGTACCCCACCTAGCTCCTACAATGAGCAGTTCTTC. It encodes CASTPPSSYNEQFF. The full variable domain, rest sourced from reference TRBV19 and TRBJ2-1, is DGGITQSPKYLFRKEGQNVTLSCEQNLNHDAMYWYRQDPGQGLRLIYYSQIVNDFQKGDIAEGYSVSREKKESFPLTVTSAQKNPTAFYLCASTPPSSYNEQFFGPGTRLTVL.

The chain joins TRBV7-3 to TRBJ1-1; maybe TRBD1 (5 bases). V was clipped by 1 base and J by 7 bases, with 13 bases between them. The CDR3 is 14 amino acids. Looked up from germline, CDR1 is SGHTA and CDR2 is FQGTGA. CDR3 in DNA: TGTGCCAGCAGCTTAATTCCGGGGACTGGTGAAGCTTTCTTT. This gives the protein CASSLIPGTGEAFF.

The rearrangement uses TRBV10-3 and TRBJ1-5; 8 nucleotides agree with TRBD1. Germline CDR1 ENHRY, CDR2 SYGVKD. CDR3 length: 14 amino acids. The ends lost 8 bases at V and 0 bases at J; junction bases unmatched: 3. CDR3 sequence (DNA): TGTGCCATCGGACAGGGTAATAGCAATCAGCCCCAGCATTTT. Amino acid sequence: CAIGQGNSNQPQHF.

This sequence joins TRBV25-1 and TRBJ2-5, with D maybe TRBD1 (6 bases). Germline CDR1 is MGHDK and CDR2 is SYGVNS. The CDR3 runs 14 residues. The V gene lost 3 bases and the J gene lost 1 base, with 9 bases spanning the gap. This CDR3 is CASSDRQAQETQYF. CDR3 nucleotides: TGTGCCAGCAGTGACCGACAGGCCCAAGAGACCCAGTACTTC.

The chain recombines TRBV27 with TRBJ2-7; D is possibly TRBD1 (7 bases). CDR3 length: 15 residues. CDR1 and CDR2 (germline): MNHEY, SMNVEV (reference sequence). Trimming pared 2 bases from V and 0 bases from J, leaving 11 bases between. The DNA of the CDR3 is TGTGCCAGCAGTTTAGGAGGGGACAGCTCCTACGAGCAGTACTTC. Protein sequence: CASSLGGDSSYEQYF.

This clone was found once. V gene TRBV19 combines with J gene TRBJ2-2; D possibly corresponds to TRBD1 (6 bases). The CDR3 has 15 residues. Germline V gene sequence: CDR1 LNHDA, CDR2 SQIVND (reference sequence). The V end was cut by 1 base, the J end by 4 bases, with 10 bases between. The CDR3 reads CASSIGRTVTGELFF. Here the CDR3 DNA reads TGTGCCAGTAGTATAGGTAGGACAGTCACCGGGGAGCTGTTTTTT.

The chain couples TRBV19 to TRBJ2-2; D possibly corresponds to TRBD1 (5 bases). The V gene's germline CDR1 is LNHDA and CDR2 SQIVND (reference sequence). The CDR3 loop spans 13 amino acids. Trimming took 3 bases from V and 5 from J, leaving 7 bases between them. The CDR3 loop reads CASSIAGTGELFF. For the CDR3, the DNA is TGTGCCAGTAGTATTGCAGGGACCGGGGAGCTGTTTTTT.

The V gene is TRBV28, the J gene TRBJ1-6, with TRBD1 identical over 8 bases. The germline gives CDR1 MDHEN, CDR2 SYDVKM. The CDR3 covers 16 residues. Trimming took 6 bases from V and 13 from J; bases not matched to a gene: 17. The CDR3, as DNA: TGTGCCAGCAGCCCTCTTACCGGGACAGGCAATCTTCCCCTCCACTTT. Translated, it gives CASSPLTGTGNLPLHF. Full variable domain (missing parts from reference TRBV28 and TRBJ1-6): DVKVTQSSRYLVKRTGEKVFLECVQDMDHENMFWYRQDPGLGLRLIYFSYDVKMKEKGDIPEGYSVSREKKERFSLILESASTNQTSMYLCASSPLTGTGNLPLHFGNGTRLTVT.

This clone showed up just once. V gene TRBV27 combines with J gene TRBJ1-1; no clear D. Deletions cut 3 bases from V and 3 bases from J, with 14 bases between. From germline, CDR1 is MNHEY and CDR2 SMNVEV (reference sequence). The CDR3 has 15 amino acids. CDR3 amino acids: CASSLAGWSDTEAFF. The CDR3 region has the DNA TGTGCCAGCAGTTTGGCTGGTTGGTCCGACACTGAAGCTTTCTTT.

CDR3 bases: TGTGCCAGCGATTCCGGGACCGCAGCGGAAAAACTGTTTTTT. Translated, it gives CASDSGTAAEKLFF. This sequence joins TRBV6-1 and TRBJ1-4; maybe TRBD1 (5 bases). CDR1 MNHNS and CDR2 SASEGT come from the germline V gene. V was trimmed by 8 bases and J by 8 bases, leaving 18 bases between them. The CDR3 runs to 14 residues.

This chain links TRBV2 with TRBJ2-1; 10 bases match TRBD2. The CDR3 has 15 amino acids. With 6 bases clipped from V and 6 bases from J, the junction kept 8 bases outside the gene matches. In germline, CDR1 is SNHLY, CDR2 FYNNEI. CDR3 loop: CASSTTSGIFNEQFF. Written as DNA, the CDR3 is TGTGCCAGCAGCACAACTAGCGGGATTTTCAATGAGCAGTTCTTC.